The subject of this entry is one T cell receptor beta chain. The target antigen is unknown. The entry originates in a study of molecular identifiers for immune sequencing clone quantification. As for the study in general: The replicate experiment used RNA from roughly 20,000 or 100,000 naive CD8 cells. This RNA was split into five aliquots, and four of them were sequenced. Notes on the study in general: Detectable among more than 800,000 naive cells, according to reports, was Jurkat TCR RNA spiked in from one cell.

The ends were cut back, 6 bases at V and 7 bases at J, with 16 bases in the middle. The CDR3 is made up of 13 amino acids. Previously reported methods and listed TCR primers produced the bulk TCR libraries. TCRdb used MiXCR to reprocess the PCR reads, holding one entry per CDR3 protein. The sample records some 100,000 distinct CDR3 sequences, 36% being singletons. CD8+CD4-CCR7+CD45RA+ cells were sorted as naive CD8 T cells. Sequenced: naive CD8+ T cells from blood, with Jurkat cell RNA spiked in. The sample's subset: FACS-sorted CD8+CD4-CCR7+CD45RA+ naive T cells. The chain carries TRBV12-3 or TRBV12-4 and TRBJ2-7, with D possibly being TRBD2 (5 bases). This clonotype was sampled from a human donor in good health. Some libraries in this study had Jurkat cell RNA spiked in. CDR3 amino acids: CASSLWAGREQYF. The CDR3 DNA sequence: TGTGCCAGCAGCCTGTGGGCGGGCAGAGAGCAGTACTTC.